Included here is one T cell receptor beta chain sequence, with context. V lost 7 bases to trimming and J lost 5 bases, with 9 bases between them. Per germline, CDR1 MDHEN and CDR2 SYDVKM. This CDR3 is built from 11 residues. As originally analysed: Amplified reference gene primers provided the basis for estimating nucleated cell counts. Method: immunoSEQ multiplex PCR; TCRdb's copy keeps in-frame clones and lacks some. For V, J and clone size, that table is used; D and trimming come from the DNA. The data hold about 46,000 clones, with 88% observed a single time. These data belong to a study of blood T cell repertoires in COVID-19. Study in general: PBMCs, B-cell-depleted T cells, or T cells were the source of the cDNA or gDNA that made up the material.

The sequenced sample consisted of peripheral blood. The TCR originated in a middle-aged man with acute or convalescent COVID-19. The chain uses TRBV28 and TRBJ2-7; no reliable D call. In DNA, the CDR3 is TGTGCCAGCACTCTTAAGCACGAGCAGTACTTC. Its protein is CASTLKHEQYF.